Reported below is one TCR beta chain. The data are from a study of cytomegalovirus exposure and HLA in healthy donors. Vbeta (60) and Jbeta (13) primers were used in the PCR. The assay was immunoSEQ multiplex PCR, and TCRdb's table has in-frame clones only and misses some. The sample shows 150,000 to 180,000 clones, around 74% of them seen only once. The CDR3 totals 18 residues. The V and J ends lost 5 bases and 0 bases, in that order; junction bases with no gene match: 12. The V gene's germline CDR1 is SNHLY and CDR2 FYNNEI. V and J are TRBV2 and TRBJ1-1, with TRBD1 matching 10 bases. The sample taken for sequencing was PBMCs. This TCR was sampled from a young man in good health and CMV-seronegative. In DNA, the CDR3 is TGTGCCAGCAGTAATCACCGGGACAGGGGAAACGTGAACACTGAAGCTTTCTTT. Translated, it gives CASSNHRDRGNVNTEAFF.